The rows below give T cell receptor beta chains drawn from one sample of a study of CD8+ T cells in alopecia areata. Using immunoSEQ multiplex PCR, the repertoire was profiled, and TCRdb retains in-frame clones only, with some absent. The sample holds under 150,000 clones, 53% seen once. The sample was CD4+ T cells sorted from blood, taken at week 4, from a patient treated with tofacitinib. All receptors derive from a human donor with alopecia areata. CDR3s include the opening cysteine and the closing phenylalanine or tryptophan. A D gene is named only where the DNA matches it firmly. The size of a clone is reported for some rows only, either as once, few or many, or as a class for expanded clones.

v_gene: TRBV30; j_gene: TRBJ1-2; d_gene: TRBD1; abundance: -; CDR3nt: TGTGCCTGGAGTGGACTAACAGGGGACTATGGCTACACCTTC; CDR3aa: CAWSGLTGDYGYTF
v_gene: TRBV29-1; j_gene: TRBJ1-2; d_gene: -; abundance: -; CDR3nt: TGCAGCGTTGAAGGGTGGGGGGCGAGCACCTATGGCTACACCTTC; CDR3aa: CSVEGWGASTYGYTF
v_gene: TRBV5-1; j_gene: TRBJ2-5; d_gene: -; abundance: -; CDR3nt: TGCGCCAGCAGCTCGGACATCCCAAGGGAGACCCAGTACTTC; CDR3aa: CASSSDIPRETQYF
v_gene: TRBV27; j_gene: TRBJ1-5; d_gene: TRBD1; abundance: -; CDR3nt: TGTGCCAGCGGAACAGGGGAGCGCAATCAGCCCCAGCATTTT; CDR3aa: CASGTGERNQPQHF
v_gene: TRBV25-1; j_gene: TRBJ2-7; d_gene: -; abundance: few; CDR3nt: TGTGCCAGCAGTGAAGGAAGGGACGAGCAGTACTTC; CDR3aa: CASSEGRDEQYF
v_gene: TRBV5-1; j_gene: TRBJ2-7; d_gene: TRBD2; abundance: -; CDR3nt: TGCGCCAGCAGGGAGCGGGATTACTCCCACGAGCAGTACTTC; CDR3aa: CASRERDYSHEQYF
v_gene: TRBV18; j_gene: TRBJ2-7; d_gene: TRBD1; abundance: -; CDR3nt: TGTGCCAGCTCACCAAAGGACAGGGGGGAGCAGTACTTC; CDR3aa: CASSPKDRGEQYF
v_gene: TRBV18; j_gene: TRBJ2-2; d_gene: -; abundance: -; CDR3nt: TGTGCCAGCTCACCACCCATCGGTTCCGGGGAGCTGTTTTTT; CDR3aa: CASSPPIGSGELFF
v_gene: TRBV30; j_gene: TRBJ2-2; d_gene: TRBD2; abundance: -; CDR3nt: TGTGCCCGTGGGGCGGGAGCGAACACCGGGGAGCTGTTTTTT; CDR3aa: CARGAGANTGELFF
v_gene: TRBV14; j_gene: TRBJ1-1; d_gene: TRBD1; abundance: few; CDR3nt: TGTGCCAGCAGCACCATGACAGGGATGAACACTGAAGCTTTCTTT; CDR3aa: CASSTMTGMNTEAFF
v_gene: TRBV2; j_gene: TRBJ1-6; d_gene: TRBD1; abundance: -; CDR3nt: TGTGCCAGCACTTACTACAGGGGGACGCGCGGTTCACCCCTCCACTTT; CDR3aa: CASTYYRGTRGSPLHF
v_gene: TRBV5-1; j_gene: TRBJ2-7; d_gene: -; abundance: -; CDR3nt: TGCGCCAGCAGCTACCGATACCCAGAGGACGAGCAGTACTTC; CDR3aa: CASSYRYPEDEQYF
v_gene: TRBV29-1; j_gene: TRBJ1-1; d_gene: -; abundance: -; CDR3nt: TGCAGCGTTGAACGGTCAGGGTTAGATACTGAAGCTTTCTTT; CDR3aa: CSVERSGLDTEAFF
v_gene: TRBV28; j_gene: TRBJ2-3; d_gene: -; abundance: -; CDR3nt: TGTGCCAGCAGTTTCCCCAACACAGATACGCAGTATTTT; CDR3aa: CASSFPNTDTQYF
v_gene: TRBV5-1; j_gene: TRBJ2-7; d_gene: -; abundance: few; CDR3nt: TGCGCCAGCAGCTCAACAAGGTCCTACGAGCAGTACTTC; CDR3aa: CASSSTRSYEQYF
v_gene: TRBV29-1; j_gene: TRBJ2-7; d_gene: TRBD1; abundance: -; CDR3nt: TGCAGCGTACAACCGGGACAGGGCCCTCGTGAGCAGTACTTC; CDR3aa: CSVQPGQGPREQYF
v_gene: TRBV23-1; j_gene: TRBJ2-7; d_gene: -; abundance: -; CDR3nt: TGCGCCAGCAGTCAATGGGGGCCCCTCTACGAGCAGTACTTC; CDR3aa: CASSQWGPLYEQYF
v_gene: TRBV30; j_gene: TRBJ1-1; d_gene: TRBD1; abundance: -; CDR3nt: TGTGCCCGGGACAGGGATGTGACTGAAGCTTTCTTT; CDR3aa: CARDRDVTEAFF
v_gene: TRBV5-1; j_gene: TRBJ2-3; d_gene: TRBD2; abundance: -; CDR3nt: TGCGCCAGCAGCTTGCGACTAGCGGATCTCACAGATACGCAGTATTTT; CDR3aa: CASSLRLADLTDTQYF
v_gene: TRBV7-2; j_gene: TRBJ2-3; d_gene: -; abundance: -; CDR3nt: TGTGCCAGCAGCCCCCTTGTGGGGGGGGGCGCAGATACGCAGTATTTT; CDR3aa: CASSPLVGGGADTQYF
v_gene: TRBV29-1; j_gene: TRBJ2-7; d_gene: -; abundance: few; CDR3nt: TGCAGCGTATACACAATCTACGAGCAGTACTTC; CDR3aa: CSVYTIYEQYF
v_gene: TRBV7-2; j_gene: TRBJ1-1; d_gene: TRBD1; abundance: -; CDR3nt: TGTGCCAGCAGCACGCGCGCCCCCACAGGGGGAACTGAAGCTTTCTTT; CDR3aa: CASSTRAPTGGTEAFF
v_gene: TRBV6-5; j_gene: TRBJ1-1; d_gene: -; abundance: -; CDR3nt: TGTGCCAGCAGTTTAGTTGAGGGGGGCACTGAAGCTTTCTTT; CDR3aa: CASSLVEGGTEAFF
v_gene: TRBV6-1; j_gene: TRBJ1-5; d_gene: -; abundance: few; CDR3nt: TGTGCCAGCAGTGAAGCGTACAGGGAGGTTAGTCAGCCCCAGCATTTT; CDR3aa: CASSEAYREVSQPQHF
v_gene: TRBV7-9; j_gene: TRBJ2-5; d_gene: TRBD2; abundance: few; CDR3nt: TGTGCCAGCCGGGGGGGTTCAGAGACCCAGTACTTC; CDR3aa: CASRGGSETQYF
v_gene: TRBV29-1; j_gene: TRBJ1-2; d_gene: -; abundance: -; CDR3nt: TGCAGCGGGGTGGGGGAAGCCTATGGCTACACCTTC; CDR3aa: CSGVGEAYGYTF
v_gene: TRBV2; j_gene: TRBJ1-5; d_gene: -; abundance: -; CDR3nt: TGTGCCAGCAGTGAGGGACCGAGCAATCAGCCCCAGCATTTT; CDR3aa: CASSEGPSNQPQHF
v_gene: TRBV5-1; j_gene: TRBJ2-1; d_gene: -; abundance: -; CDR3nt: TGCGCCAGCAGCTTCCTCGAGGCGGGCTATCAGTTCTTC; CDR3aa: CASSFLEAGYQFF
v_gene: TRBV30; j_gene: TRBJ1-5; d_gene: TRBD1; abundance: -; CDR3nt: TGTGCCTGGAGCCCTAGGGGGAAGGGGGCAGGGGTGGCATCCCCCCAGCATTTT; CDR3aa: CAWSPRGKGAGVASPQHF
v_gene: TRBV6-1; j_gene: TRBJ1-1; d_gene: -; abundance: -; CDR3nt: TGTGCCAGCAGCTTTACAATGAACACTGAAGCTTTCTTT; CDR3aa: CASSFTMNTEAFF
v_gene: TRBV2; j_gene: TRBJ1-6; d_gene: -; abundance: -; CDR3nt: TGTGCCAGCAGGGCAACAGTTAATTCACCCCTCCACTTT; CDR3aa: CASRATVNSPLHF
v_gene: TRBV29-1; j_gene: TRBJ1-1; d_gene: -; abundance: few; CDR3nt: TGCAGCGTTGACAGGAACACTGAAGCTTTCTTT; CDR3aa: CSVDRNTEAFF
v_gene: TRBV7-2; j_gene: TRBJ2-1; d_gene: -; abundance: -; CDR3nt: TGTGCCAGCAGGGGCGGCCCCTACAATGAGCAGTTCTTC; CDR3aa: CASRGGPYNEQFF
v_gene: TRBV4-1; j_gene: TRBJ1-5; d_gene: TRBD1; abundance: -; CDR3nt: TGCGCCAGCAGCCAACCCGACAGGGACAATCAGCCCCAGCATTTT; CDR3aa: CASSQPDRDNQPQHF
v_gene: TRBV29-1; j_gene: TRBJ2-1; d_gene: -; abundance: -; CDR3nt: TGCAGCGCCGCCCGGGGAGGCGGCAACAATGAGCAGTTCTTC; CDR3aa: CSAARGGGNNEQFF
v_gene: TRBV5-1; j_gene: TRBJ2-3; d_gene: -; abundance: -; CDR3nt: TGCGCCAGCAGCACGGGGACCGTTCGCACAGATACGCAGTATTTT; CDR3aa: CASSTGTVRTDTQYF
v_gene: TRBV29-1; j_gene: TRBJ2-7; d_gene: -; abundance: -; CDR3nt: TGCAGCGTTGTGGGAAGGGGTACCTACGAGCAGTACTTC; CDR3aa: CSVVGRGTYEQYF
v_gene: TRBV7-9; j_gene: TRBJ2-3; d_gene: -; abundance: few; CDR3nt: TGTGCCAGCAGCCCGAGGACGGCAGATACGCAGTATTTT; CDR3aa: CASSPRTADTQYF
v_gene: TRBV5-4; j_gene: TRBJ1-2; d_gene: -; abundance: few; CDR3nt: TGTGCCAGCACTACAAGAGGTGCAGATGGCTACACCTTC; CDR3aa: CASTTRGADGYTF
v_gene: TRBV30; j_gene: TRBJ1-2; d_gene: -; abundance: -; CDR3nt: TGTGCCTGGTCATCCTTGGGAGGCTATGGCTACACCTTC; CDR3aa: CAWSSLGGYGYTF
v_gene: TRBV5-1; j_gene: TRBJ2-5; d_gene: -; abundance: -; CDR3nt: TGCGCCAGCAGCTTGGACATCCAAGAGACCCAGTACTTC; CDR3aa: CASSLDIQETQYF
v_gene: TRBV5-1; j_gene: TRBJ1-2; d_gene: -; abundance: few; CDR3nt: TGCGCCAGCAGCCCCGAGGGCGGACTTTCCTATGGCTACACCTTC; CDR3aa: CASSPEGGLSYGYTF
v_gene: TRBV30; j_gene: TRBJ1-1; d_gene: -; abundance: few; CDR3nt: TGTGCCTGGATCGTGCTGAACACTGAAGCTTTCTTT; CDR3aa: CAWIVLNTEAFF